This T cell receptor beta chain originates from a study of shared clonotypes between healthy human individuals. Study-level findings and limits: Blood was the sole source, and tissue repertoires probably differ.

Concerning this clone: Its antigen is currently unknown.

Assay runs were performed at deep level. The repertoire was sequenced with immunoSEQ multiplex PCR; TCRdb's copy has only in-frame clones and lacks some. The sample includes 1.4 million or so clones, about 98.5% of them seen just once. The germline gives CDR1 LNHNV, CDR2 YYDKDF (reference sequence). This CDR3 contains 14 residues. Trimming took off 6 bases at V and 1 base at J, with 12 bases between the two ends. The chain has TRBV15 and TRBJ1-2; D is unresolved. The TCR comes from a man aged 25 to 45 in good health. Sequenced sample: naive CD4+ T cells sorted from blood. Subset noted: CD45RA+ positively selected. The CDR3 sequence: CATSPSTLNYGYTF. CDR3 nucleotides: TGTGCCACCAGTCCTAGCACCCTTAACTATGGCTACACCTTC.